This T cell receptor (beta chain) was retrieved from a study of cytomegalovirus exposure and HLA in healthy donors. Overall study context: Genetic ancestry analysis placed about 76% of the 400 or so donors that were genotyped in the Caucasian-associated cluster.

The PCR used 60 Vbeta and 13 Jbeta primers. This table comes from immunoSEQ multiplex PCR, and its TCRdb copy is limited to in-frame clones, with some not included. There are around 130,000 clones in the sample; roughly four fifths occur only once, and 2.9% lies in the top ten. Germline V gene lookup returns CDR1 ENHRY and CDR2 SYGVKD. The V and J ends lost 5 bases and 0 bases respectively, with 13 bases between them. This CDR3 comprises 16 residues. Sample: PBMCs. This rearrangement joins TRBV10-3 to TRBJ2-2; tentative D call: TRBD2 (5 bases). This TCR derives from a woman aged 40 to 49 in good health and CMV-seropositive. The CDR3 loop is CAISPQRASNTGELFF. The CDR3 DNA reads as TGTGCCATCAGTCCCCAGAGGGCTTCGAACACCGGGGAGCTGTTTTTT.